This TCR beta chain appears in the sequencing data of a study of identical twins. Study-level results: Donors were not followed over many years; analysis was cross-sectional.

This clonotype was seen more than once but under ten times. Its antigen is currently unknown. Healthy Caucasians made up all donors. One entry per CDR3 protein, called by TCRdb with MiXCR from the 5' RACE reads. The table includes about 810,000 distinct CDR3 sequences, over 9% detected once. CDR1 is SQVTM, CDR2 ANQGSEA, per germline. Unmatched junction bases numbered 10, after V lost 4 bases and J lost 4 bases. This CDR3 has 14 amino acids. These records were also assigned to another study, of yellow fever vaccine responses in identical twins.

The sequenced sample consisted of PBMCs. The receptor comes from a woman between 18 and 29 years old in good health. This chain links TRBV29-1 with TRBJ2-7; TRBD2 agrees at 7 bases. CDR3 amino acids: CSVGGGSPPYEQYF. CDR3 nucleotides: TGCAGCGTTGGCGGCGGGAGCCCCCCATACGAGCAGTACTTC.